Sequencing of this TCR beta chain was carried out in a study of human CD8 memory T cell subsets. Enrichment for total CD8+ T cells was performed by negative magnetic separation. Production of TCR beta libraries used UMI-labeled 5' RACE as the method. No DNA is given; TCRdb re-called the 5' RACE reads and lists each CDR3 protein once. The data show about 5,500 distinct CDR3 sequences, and the top ten clones hold 18%. The specimen sequenced was CD8+ T cells from PBMCs. The clonotype comes from a human donor in good health.

This CDR3 is CASSYGTGGTYEQYF. The chain is built from TRBV7-6 and TRBJ2-7; TCRdb outputs TRBD1, but without DNA this stays unchecked. CDR1 is SGHVS, CDR2 FNYEAQ, per germline. CDR3 length equals 15 residues.